Following are 25 T cell receptor beta chains from one sample sequenced in a study of control samples from healthy donors and cancer patients. Assay: immunoSEQ multiplex PCR; the TCRdb copy retains only in-frame clones and omits some. The table includes approximately 130,000 clones, about nine tenths detected once. The sample was blood. The receptors derive from a middle-aged man in good health.

The chain employs TRBV7-3 and TRBJ2-1; tentative D call: TRBD1 (5 bases). CDR1 and CDR2 from the germline V gene are SGHTA and FQGTGA. V lost 5 bases and J 3 bases, leaving 14 bases between the germline ends. This CDR3 is built from 15 residues. This chain's CDR3 is CASSPRQLYYNEQFF. CDR3 bases: TGTGCCAGCAGCCCCCGACAGCTTTACTACAATGAGCAGTTCTTC.

The genes are TRBV25-1 and TRBJ1-2; TRBD1 might be the D (5 bases). CDR3 length: 14 amino acids. CDR1 is MGHDK, CDR2 SYGVNS, per germline. The V and J ends lost 8 bases and 5 bases respectively, with 18 bases between them. In DNA form, the CDR3 reads TGTGCCAGCGGCCCCTCGGGGGTTTTGTATGGCTACACCTTC. Its protein product is CASGPSGVLYGYTF.

This chain links TRBV4-1 with TRBJ1-2, with 8 bases aligning to TRBD1. Germline CDR1 and CDR2: MGHRA and YSYEKL. J gave up 4 bases and V 0 bases, and 1 base lay outside the gene matches. This CDR3 spans 14 amino acids. The CDR3 region has the DNA TGCGCCAGCAGCCAAGACACAGGGGGCTATGGCTACACCTTC. Its translation: CASSQDTGGYGYTF.

This rearrangement joins TRBV7-9 to TRBJ2-6, with D possibly matching TRBD2 (5 bases). Germline V gene sequence: CDR1 SEHNR, CDR2 FQNEAQ (reference sequence). The CDR3 extends over 17 amino acids. V lost 3 bases, J lost 0 bases, and 12 bases lay in between. The CDR3 DNA reads TGTGCCAGCAGCTTCTCGGGATCTACCTCTGGGGCCAACGTCCTGACTTTC. It is translated as CASSFSGSTSGANVLTF.

The V call is TRBV3-1 (or the pseudogene TRBV3-2), the J call TRBJ2-1, with a weak D call TRBD2 (7 bases). This CDR3 spans 16 amino acids. The V end was cut by 4 bases, the J end by 4 bases, with 17 bases between. CDR1 and CDR2 from the germline V gene are LGHDT and YNNKEL (reference sequence). The DNA of the CDR3 is TGTGCCAGCAGCCTACTAGGGGGGGCCATTTACAATGAGCAGTTCTTC. It yields the protein CASSLLGGAIYNEQFF.

The V and J genes are TRBV4-1 and TRBJ2-5; 7 nucleotides agree with TRBD2. V shed 0 bases and J 4 bases; nucleotides not matched to a gene: 2. CDR3 length: 14 amino acids. Germline CDR1 reads MGHRA; CDR2 reads YSYEKL. The CDR3 DNA is TGCGCCAGCAGCCAAGAGGGGGAGGGAGAGACCCAGTACTTC. Amino acids: CASSQEGEGETQYF.

V gene TRBV12-5 combines with J gene TRBJ2-3, with D perhaps matching TRBD1 (5 bases). Germline loops: CDR1 LGHNT, CDR2 FRNRAP. The CDR3 runs 14 residues. Trimming shortened V by 6 bases and J by 1 base, and 11 bases separated the two germline ends. The CDR3 DNA sequence: TGTGCTAGTGGCTCAGGACACCGCACAGATACGCAGTATTTT. Translating it yields CASGSGHRTDTQYF.

This chain uses TRBV29-1 with TRBJ2-3; 8 bases map to TRBD1. Germline CDR1 is SQVTM and CDR2 is ANQGSEA. This CDR3 comprises 12 residues. The J segment lost 3 bases and the V segment lost 6 bases, leaving 2 bases of the junction unmatched. CDR3 region: CSVDRVTDTQYF. The CDR3 DNA reads TGCAGCGTGGACAGGGTGACAGATACGCAGTATTTT.

A few counts support this clone. V is TRBV7-2 and J is TRBJ1-1, with unresolved D. CDR3 length: 15 amino acids. V lost 5 bases and J lost 0, with 13 bases in between. From germline, CDR1 is SGHTA and CDR2 FQGNSA. CDR3 DNA: TGTGCCAGCAGCCCGAGACCCTTTTTGAACACTGAAGCTTTCTTT. It is translated as CASSPRPFLNTEAFF.

This chain connects TRBV30 to TRBJ1-3; D is ambiguous. The V and J ends lost 5 bases and 0 bases respectively, with 8 bases between them. From germline, CDR1 is GTSNPN and CDR2 SVGIG (reference sequence). The CDR3 consists of 13 residues. The CDR3 DNA reads TGTGCCTGGTTACAGATCTCTGGAAACACCATATATTTT. As protein: CAWLQISGNTIYF. Full variable domain (outside the CDR3, taken from reference TRBV30 and TRBJ1-3): SQTIHQWPATLVQPVGSPLSLECTVEGTSNPNLYWYRQAAGRGLQLLFYSVGIGQISSEVPQNLSASRPQDRQFILSSKKLLLSDSGFYLCAWLQISGNTIYFGEGSWLTVV.

The J gene is TRBJ1-5, the V gene TRBV2; 9 bases fit TRBD1. V shed 6 bases and J 0 bases; nucleotides not matched to a gene: 6. The CDR3 is 16 amino acids. CDR1 is SNHLY, CDR2 FYNNEI, per germline. The CDR3 reads CASSLDRGLSNQPQHF. The CDR3 nucleotides are TGTGCCAGCAGCCTGGACAGGGGCCTTAGCAATCAGCCCCAGCATTTT.

The chain links TRBV4-3 to TRBJ1-1; D ambiguous. V was shortened by 0 bases and J by 1 base, with 9 bases between the two germline ends. CDR1 is LGHNA, CDR2 YSLEER, per germline. The CDR3 totals 15 residues. The CDR3 nucleotides read TGCGCCAGCAGCCAAGATATAGACGGGAACACTGAAGCTTTCTTT. It yields the protein CASSQDIDGNTEAFF.

The V call is TRBV6-1, the J call TRBJ2-1, with D tentatively TRBD1 (5 bases). The CDR3 runs 16 residues. CDR1 is MNHNS and CDR2 is SASEGT in the germline V gene. Trimming cost V 4 bases and J 1 base, with 14 bases left between them. The CDR3 protein is CASSGTGHGSYNEQFF. In nucleotides, the CDR3 is TGTGCCAGCAGTGGTACCGGACACGGGTCCTACAATGAGCAGTTCTTC.

CDR3 sequence reads: CATSDKWGSRGNQPQHF. The CDR3 DNA sequence: TGTGCCACCAGTGATAAGTGGGGGTCCCGAGGCAATCAGCCCCAGCATTTT. The chain employs TRBV24-1 and TRBJ1-5, with D possibly matching TRBD1 (5 bases). The germline V and J ends were trimmed by 3 bases and 2 bases, with 16 bases remaining between them. The CDR3 is 17 amino acids. Germline-derived CDR1 and CDR2 are KGHDR and SFDVKD.

The chain employs TRBV11-3 and TRBJ2-5; no clear D. Germline V CDR1 and CDR2: SGHNT, YENEEA. Trimming took off 4 bases at V and 5 bases at J, with 8 bases between the two ends. CDR3 length: 12 residues. CDR3: CASSSRMETQYF. The CDR3 DNA sequence: TGTGCCAGCAGCTCACGAATGGAGACCCAGTACTTC.

The chain joins TRBV6-1 to TRBJ1-6; no firm D call. CDR3 length: 14 amino acids. In germline, CDR1 is MNHNS, CDR2 SASEGT. The V end was cut by 2 bases, the J end by 7 bases, with 9 bases between. DNA for the CDR3: TGTGCCAGCAGTGAAATTTTCAGGAATTCACCCCTCCACTTT. This encodes CASSEIFRNSPLHF.

The chain couples TRBV5-1 to TRBJ1-5; D unclear. The CDR3 spans 14 residues. Trimming cost V 4 bases and J 2 bases, with 10 bases left between them. The germline V gene has CDR1 SGHRS and CDR2 YFSETQ. The CDR3 reads CASSPLGGNQPQHF. The CDR3, as DNA: TGCGCCAGCAGCCCTTTGGGAGGCAATCAGCCCCAGCATTTT.

The chain couples TRBV12-3 or TRBV12-4 to TRBJ1-4; D is uncertain. Trimming took 1 base from V and 10 from J, leaving 4 bases between them. This CDR3 has 11 amino acids. The CDR3 DNA reads TGTGCCAGCAGTTTAGGCGTAAAACTGTTTTTT. This gives the protein CASSLGVKLFF.

The chain recombines TRBV4-1 with TRBJ1-1; D not certain. CDR3 length: 15 residues. V was pared by 8 bases and J by 5 bases, with 21 bases between. CDR1 MGHRA and CDR2 YSYEKL come from the germline V gene. This CDR3 reads CASATGLLGNTEAFF. The CDR3 bases are TGCGCCAGCGCCACGGGGTTACTGGGTAATACTGAAGCTTTCTTT.

V and J are TRBV6-5 and TRBJ1-4, with 7 bases lining up with TRBD1. Germline assignment: CDR1 MNHEY and CDR2 SVGAGI. CDR3 length: 13 amino acids. V shed 9 bases, J shed 7 bases, and the junction held 8 bases outside the gene matches. The CDR3 loop reads CASARGAGEKLFF. The CDR3 nucleotides are TGTGCCAGTGCCAGGGGGGCTGGTGAAAAACTGTTTTTT.

This chain joins TRBV6-2 or TRBV6-3 and TRBJ1-6; tentative D call: TRBD1 (6 bases). Germline CDR1 is MNHEY and CDR2 is SVGEGT. V lost 4 bases and J 6 bases, leaving 10 bases between the germline ends. This CDR3 contains 14 residues. This CDR3 reads CASSSAGANSPLHF. CDR3 coding DNA: TGTGCCAGCAGTTCCGCGGGGGCTAATTCACCCCTCCACTTT.

The chain has TRBV9 and TRBJ2-5, with D possibly being TRBD1 (5 bases). The germline V and J ends were trimmed by 1 base and 1 base, with 11 bases remaining between them. The CDR3 spans 15 residues. CDR1 is SGDLS and CDR2 is YYNGEE in the germline V gene. CDR3 residues: CASSVLDRGQETQYF. CDR3 DNA sequence: TGTGCCAGCAGCGTACTGGATAGGGGCCAAGAGACCCAGTACTTC.

The chain employs TRBV6-6 and TRBJ1-1; 9 bases align to TRBD1. There are 12 residues in the CDR3. Germline CDR1 and CDR2: MNHNY and SVGAGI (reference sequence). With 7 bases clipped from V and 8 bases from J, the junction kept 5 bases outside the gene matches. The chain's CDR3 is CASNIGQGEAFF. Written as DNA, the CDR3 is TGTGCCAGCAATATAGGACAGGGGGAAGCTTTCTTT.

The rearrangement links TRBV29-1 to TRBJ2-3, with a possible D match to TRBD2 (5 bases). Trimming took off 5 bases at V and 6 bases at J, with 15 bases between the two ends. The CDR3 covers 13 residues. Per the germline V gene, CDR1 is SQVTM and CDR2 is ANQGSEA. The CDR3 loop is CSVLLGGRDTQYF. DNA for the CDR3: TGCAGCGTTCTACTAGGCGGTCGTGATACGCAGTATTTT.

V and J are TRBV7-7 and TRBJ2-1; no definite D call. The CDR3 consists of 16 residues. From germline, CDR1 is SSHAT and CDR2 FNYEAQ (reference sequence). Trimming removed 5 bases at V and 2 bases at J, with 16 bases between. CDR3 nucleotides: TGTGCCAGCAGCCCGCATCGTCCGGTTCCCTACAATGAGCAGTTCTTC. Its protein is CASSPHRPVPYNEQFF.